This section outlines one TCR beta chain sequence together with its context. Its target is unknown. This sample stems from a study of shared clonotypes between healthy human individuals. This CDR3 contains 14 residues. The V gene's germline CDR1 is SGHRS and CDR2 YFSETQ. Unmatched junction bases numbered 4, after V lost 4 bases and J lost 4 bases. This table comes from immunoSEQ multiplex PCR, and its TCRdb copy is limited to in-frame clones, with some not included. The sample holds about 2.4 million clones, 93% seen once. Study-wide results and limits: It was only blood that was sampled, and tissue repertoires likely differ.

The sample was naive CD4+ T cells from PBMCs. As for subset: CD45RA+ positively selected. The J gene is TRBJ2-2, the V gene TRBV5-1; TRBD2 matches 7 bases. The TCR originated in a man aged 18 to 35 in good health. Some clones in this sample may be carry-over from other donors' samples. The CDR3 sequence is CASSPGEGTGELFF. CDR3 in DNA: TGCGCCAGCAGCCCGGGGGAGGGCACCGGGGAGCTGTTTTTT.